These T cell receptor beta chains were read from a single sample in a study of blood T cell repertoires in COVID-19. Some clones are missing from TCRdb's copy, which holds only in-frame ones; the method was immunoSEQ multiplex PCR. The data show about 70,000 clones, 75% to 90% seen once. Sequenced: peripheral blood. These receptors came from a human donor in a cohort sampled during active COVID-19. Both conserved end residues are part of each CDR3. D genes are given only for firm matches. A clone size is listed for some rows: how often the clone was seen (once, few, many), or a class if it is expanded.

DNA,CDR3,D,V,J,size
TGTGCCAGCAGTTTAGAACATCTTAACACTGAAGCTTTCTTT,CASSLEHLNTEAFF,.,TRBV27,TRBJ1-1,once
TGTGCCAGCAGTGGGGGGGTCGCTTATGGCTACACCTTC,CASSGGVAYGYTF,.,TRBV2,TRBJ1-2,.
TGTGCCAGCAGCCAGGGACTAGCGGGGGGGCCCGAGACCCAGTACTTC,CASSQGLAGGPETQYF,TRBD2,TRBV3-1/TRBV3-2,TRBJ2-5,.
TGTGCCAGTAGTCCCCAGGGTACCGGGGAGCTGTTTTTT,CASSPQGTGELFF,.,TRBV19,TRBJ2-2,.
TGTGCCAGCAGCTTCGGCAACAGGGGGGTCACTGAAGCTTTCTTT,CASSFGNRGVTEAFF,TRBD1,TRBV7-2,TRBJ1-1,.
TGTGCCAGTTCACCAACAGGGCAAGGGGTCCACGAGCAGTACTTC,CASSPTGQGVHEQYF,.,TRBV3-1/TRBV3-2,TRBJ2-7,.
TGTGCCAGCAGCTTAGGGCCAGGGGGCGACGGCTACGAGCAGTACTTC,CASSLGPGGDGYEQYF,TRBD1,TRBV7-3,TRBJ2-7,.
TGTGCCAGCAGCCCCATTGCCAGCGGTACCTACGAGCAGTACTTC,CASSPIASGTYEQYF,.,TRBV7-2,TRBJ2-7,few
TGTGCCAGCAGTTACGCGACAGGGAGCTATGGCTACACCTTC,CASSYATGSYGYTF,TRBD1,TRBV6-5,TRBJ1-2,.
TGCGCCAGCAGCCCGTCCTCGACAGGGACTTTCTCCTACGAGCAGTACTTC,CASSPSSTGTFSYEQYF,.,TRBV4-1,TRBJ2-7,few
TGTGCCAGCTCACCAACAACAGCTCCCACCGGGGAGCTGTTTTTT,CASSPTTAPTGELFF,.,TRBV18,TRBJ2-2,.
TGTGCCAGCAGTCTACAGGGGTTCTCTGGGGCCAACGTCCTGACTTTC,CASSLQGFSGANVLTF,TRBD1,TRBV5-5,TRBJ2-6,.
TGTGCCAGCAGCCCCGTGGGCCGGACAGGGGTAGATGGCTACACCTTC,CASSPVGRTGVDGYTF,TRBD1,TRBV11-2,TRBJ1-2,few
TGTGCCAGCAGCTTGGGAGCGGGCGCCATTTCACCCCTCCACTTT,CASSLGAGAISPLHF,.,TRBV5-6,TRBJ1-6,.
TGTGCCAGCAGCCCAAGACTAGCGGGGGGTCTGGCCCAGTACTTC,CASSPRLAGGLAQYF,TRBD2,TRBV5-6,TRBJ2-5,.
TGTGCCAGCAGCCGAGAAGGAGTCTCCTACGAGCAGTACTTC,CASSREGVSYEQYF,.,TRBV3-1/TRBV3-2,TRBJ2-7,.
TGTGCCAGCAGCCGGAGTAGCGCCCCCTACGAGCAGTACTTC,CASSRSSAPYEQYF,.,TRBV5-6,TRBJ2-7,.
TGTGCCAGCAGCTTTGGGCAGCTAGATACGCAGTATTTT,CASSFGQLDTQYF,.,TRBV7-6,TRBJ2-3,.
TGTGCCAGTAGATCGTACGGGGAGCAGTACTTC,CASRSYGEQYF,.,TRBV19,TRBJ2-7,.
TGTGCCAGCAGCAAGCAGGGAGGCCCCGGGGAGCTGTTTTTT,CASSKQGGPGELFF,.,TRBV5-6,TRBJ2-2,.
TGTGCCAGCAGCTCCGGGGGTAACTATGGCTACACCTTC,CASSSGGNYGYTF,.,TRBV11-2,TRBJ1-2,.
TGTGCCAGCAGCTTTGGACAGGGGTCCTACAATGAGCAGTTCTTC,CASSFGQGSYNEQFF,TRBD1,TRBV5-4,TRBJ2-1,.
TGTGCCAGCAGCCATGAAGGGGGTGGAAACACCATATATTTT,CASSHEGGGNTIYF,.,TRBV3-1/TRBV3-2,TRBJ1-3,.
TGTGCCAGCAGCGCAAGACAGGGGGCATTGGCTTTCTTT,CASSARQGALAFF,TRBD1,TRBV7-3,TRBJ1-1,.
TGTGCCAGCAACTCCCAGGACCGGGGGCCCCTCCACTTT,CASNSQDRGPLHF,.,TRBV13,TRBJ1-6,.
TGCGCCAGCAGCCAAGGTCTACTAGCGGGGGCCCACAATGAGCAGTTCTTC,CASSQGLLAGAHNEQFF,TRBD2,TRBV4-1,TRBJ2-1,.
TGCGCCAGCAGCCAAGAAATCCCCCCGATGGGGGCGTCGGACACTGAAGCTTTCTTT,CASSQEIPPMGASDTEAFF,.,TRBV4-1,TRBJ1-1,.
TGTGCCAGCAGCTTAGCGTGGGAGTTTAATCAGCCCCAGCATTTT,CASSLAWEFNQPQHF,.,TRBV7-2,TRBJ1-5,once
TGTGCCAGCTCACCTCCAGGGACAGGGCGTAATCAGCCCCAGCATTTT,CASSPPGTGRNQPQHF,TRBD1,TRBV18,TRBJ1-5,.
TGTGCCAGCAGCCGCAGAGGGCTGAAAAATCAGCCCCAGCATTTT,CASSRRGLKNQPQHF,.,TRBV5-6,TRBJ1-5,.
TGTGCCAGCTCACCACCGTTGGCGGGGGGGACCTACGAGCAGTACTTC,CASSPPLAGGTYEQYF,TRBD2,TRBV18,TRBJ2-7,.
TGTGCCTGGAGTGTTGAGGCTCGGGGTTCACCCCTCCACTTT,CAWSVEARGSPLHF,.,TRBV30,TRBJ1-6,few
TGTGCCAGCAGTCCAGGAGGTCGAACCGGCTACACCTTC,CASSPGGRTGYTF,.,TRBV12-3/TRBV12-4,TRBJ1-2,.
TGTGCCAGCAGCCTAACTACCCGGAACACCGGGGAGCTGTTTTTT,CASSLTTRNTGELFF,.,TRBV7-9,TRBJ2-2,.
TGCGCCAGCAGCCCGGCGGCCCTAGCGGGGGGGTATACGCAGTATTTT,CASSPAALAGGYTQYF,TRBD2,TRBV4-1,TRBJ2-3,.
TGTGCCACCCTTACCCCAGGGGGGCGAGTCACTGAAGCTTTCTTT,CATLTPGGRVTEAFF,TRBD1,TRBV6-5,TRBJ1-1,.
TGTGCCAGCAGCTTCGGGGTTAATGAGCAGTTCTTC,CASSFGVNEQFF,.,TRBV7-9,TRBJ2-1,once
TGTGCCAGCAGCTTAGATGGCGGCGCAACTAATGAAAAACTGTTTTTT,CASSLDGGATNEKLFF,.,TRBV7-9,TRBJ1-4,once
TGTGCCAGCAGCTTAGCCCAGGGTGTAAGTTCACCCCTCCACTTT,CASSLAQGVSSPLHF,.,TRBV7-6,TRBJ1-6,.
TGTGCCAGCAGCCTTACTACAGGGAATTCACCCCTCCACTTT,CASSLTTGNSPLHF,.,TRBV27,TRBJ1-6,.
TGTGCCAGCAGCTTAACGGCGGGGGAGCAGTTCTTC,CASSLTAGEQFF,.,TRBV7-3,TRBJ2-1,.
TGTGCCAGCAGCTTGGAACGGCAGCCTAGGGGGCAGTACTTC,CASSLERQPRGQYF,.,TRBV5-4,TRBJ2-7,.
TGTGCCTGGAGTGCCGAGACAGGGGCAGAGACCCAGTACTTC,CAWSAETGAETQYF,TRBD1,TRBV30,TRBJ2-5,.
TGTGCCTGGAGGGTTGGGCAGGGGACAGATACGCAGTATTTT,CAWRVGQGTDTQYF,.,TRBV30,TRBJ2-3,.
TGCGCCAGCAGCTTGACAGGGTCTACCTACGAGCAGTACTTC,CASSLTGSTYEQYF,.,TRBV5-1,TRBJ2-7,few
TGCAGCGTTGAAGATAGGGGACAGTCCTACGAGCAGTACTTC,CSVEDRGQSYEQYF,TRBD1,TRBV29-1,TRBJ2-7,.
TGTGCCAGCAGTTACTCGAGGGCAGTACGGGCTTTCTTT,CASSYSRAVRAFF,.,TRBV6-5,TRBJ1-1,.